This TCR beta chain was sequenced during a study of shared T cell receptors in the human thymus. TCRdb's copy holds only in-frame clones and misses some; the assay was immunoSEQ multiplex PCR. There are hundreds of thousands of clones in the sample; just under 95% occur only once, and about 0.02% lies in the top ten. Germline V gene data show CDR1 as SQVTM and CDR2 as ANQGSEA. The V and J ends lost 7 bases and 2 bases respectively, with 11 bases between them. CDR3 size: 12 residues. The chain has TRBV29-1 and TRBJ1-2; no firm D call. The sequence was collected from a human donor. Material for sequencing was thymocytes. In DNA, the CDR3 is TGCAGCGCCCTCGCCGCCAACTATGGCTACACCTTC. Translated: CSALAANYGYTF.